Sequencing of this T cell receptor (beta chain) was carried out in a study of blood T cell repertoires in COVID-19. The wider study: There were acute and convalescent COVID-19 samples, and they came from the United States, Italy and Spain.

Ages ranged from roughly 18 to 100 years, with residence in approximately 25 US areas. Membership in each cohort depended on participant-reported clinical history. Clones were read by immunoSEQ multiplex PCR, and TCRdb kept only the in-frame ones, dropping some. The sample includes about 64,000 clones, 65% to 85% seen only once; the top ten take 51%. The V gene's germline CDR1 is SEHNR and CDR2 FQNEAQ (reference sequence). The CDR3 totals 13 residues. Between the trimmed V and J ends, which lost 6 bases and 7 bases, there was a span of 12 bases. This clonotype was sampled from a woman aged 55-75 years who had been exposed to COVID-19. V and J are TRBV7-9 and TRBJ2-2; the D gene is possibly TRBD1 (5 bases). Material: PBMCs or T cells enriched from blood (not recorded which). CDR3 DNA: TGTGCCAGCAGTCAGGGCTATGGCGGGGAGCTGTTTTTT. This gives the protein CASSQGYGGELFF.